Shown below are 14 T cell receptor beta chains from a single sample sequenced in a study of blood T cells in healthy people across ages. For the second PCR, which ran for about 6 to 12 cycles, a sample-barcoded 5' primer and a J-beta primer mix were used. Each CDR3 protein is one row after TCRdb ran MiXCR on the 5' RACE reads. The sample has about 650,000 distinct CDR3 sequences; roughly 30% are singletons. The sequencing input was blood. Receptors originate from a woman of 80 years or more in good health.

This chain joins TRBV10-3 and TRBJ2-7; D is possibly TRBD1 (5 bases). Judging by the DNA end, TRBJ2-5 fits better; the J call may be wrong. The germline V gene encodes CDR1 ENHRY and CDR2 SYGVKD. This CDR3 comprises 14 residues. CDR3 nucleotide sequence: TGTGCCATCAGCCCGAACGACAGAAAAGAGACCCAGTACTTC. This gives the protein CAISPNDRKETQYF.

The CDR3 here is CSVIPPGTSPNEQFF. In DNA, the CDR3 is TGCAGCGTAATACCGCCGGGGACTAGCCCCAATGAGCAGTTCTTC. The chain employs TRBV29-1 and TRBJ2-1; 9 nucleotides align to TRBD2. CDR3 size: 15 residues. Germline assignment: CDR1 SQVTM and CDR2 ANQGSEA. Germline trimming cut 6 bases from V and 6 bases from J; bases unmatched to any gene: 12.

Details on this clonotype: No conserved phenylalanine or tryptophan is present at the end of the CDR3, so a read error is the likely explanation. The genes are TRBV28 and TRBJ1-1; perhaps TRBD1 as D (6 bases). CDR1 and CDR2 from the germline V gene are MDHEN and SYDVKM. Trimming pared 10 bases from V and 5 bases from J, leaving 20 bases between. The CDR3 has 14 amino acids. CDR3 amino acids: CATSDGRGGTEAFL. Here the CDR3 DNA reads TGTGCCACCTCGGACGGTCGAGGGGGGACTGAAGCTTTCCTT.

This clonotype was counted many times. This rearrangement joins TRBV7-8 to TRBJ2-1; 9 nucleotides align to TRBD2. With 5 bases clipped from V and 5 bases from J, the junction kept 16 bases outside the gene matches. The CDR3 contains 18 residues. Germline assignment: CDR1 SGHVS and CDR2 FQNEAQ. CDR3 coding DNA: TGTGCCAGCAGCCGCGGTGCGGTAGCGGGGGACCTAAACAATGAGCAGTTCTTC. Protein product: CASSRGAVAGDLNNEQFF.

This clonotype appeared many times. Here the CDR3 reads CASWPGTGAYEQYF. The CDR3 bases are TGTGCCAGCTGGCCGGGGACAGGGGCCTACGAGCAGTACTTC. The V and J genes are TRBV27 and TRBJ2-7; the match to TRBD1 covers 10 bases. Germline CDR1 and CDR2: MNHEY and SMNVEV (reference sequence). This CDR3 region has 14 residues. V lost 8 bases, J lost 2 bases, and 6 bases stayed unmatched.

The chain has TRBV20-1 and TRBJ2-7, with 8 positions matching TRBD2. Germline V gene lookup returns CDR1 DFQATT and CDR2 SNEGSKA (reference sequence). V gave up 1 base and J gave up 3 bases; unmatched junction bases: 2. The CDR3 sequence is 13 residues long. This CDR3 reads CSARAGLVYEQYF. The CDR3 DNA follows: TGCAGTGCTAGAGCGGGACTAGTCTACGAGCAGTACTTC.

This chain uses TRBV5-6 with TRBJ1-1, with a tentative D call TRBD1 (5 bases). CDR1 is SGHDT, CDR2 YYEEEE, per germline. Trimming pared 3 bases from V and 4 bases from J, leaving 13 bases between. The CDR3 length is 14 residues. The CDR3 reads CASSWVQAGTEAFF. CDR3 nucleotide sequence: TGTGCCAGCAGCTGGGTACAGGCGGGCACTGAAGCTTTCTTT.

A remark on this clonotype: Given a much more abundant clone one base away, this may be a read error. The rearrangement joins TRBV4-1 to TRBJ2-5; D call uncertain. This CDR3 spans 13 amino acids. Germline CDR1 MGHRA, CDR2 YSYEKL. V shed 2 bases and J shed 11 bases, with 15 bases lying between them. The CDR3, as DNA: TGCGCCAGCAGCCAAATCCAAAACAATGAGCAGTACTTC. This codes for CASSQIQNNEQYF.

As regards this clonotype: One end of the junction fails to match germline, which may point to a read error. The chain combines TRBV2 with TRBJ1-1; TRBD1 aligns across 7 bases. Germline V CDR1 and CDR2: SNHLY, FYNNEI. This CDR3 contains 15 residues. The CDR3 loop is CASSESRGRITVAFF. CDR3 bases: TGTGCCAGCAGTGAAAGTAGGGGGCGAATAACTGTAGCTTTCTTT. Using reference TRBV2 and TRBJ1-1 for the parts outside the CDR3, the full variable domain is EPEVTQTPSHQVTQMGQEVILRCVPISNHLYFYWYRQILGQKVEFLVSFYNNEISEKSEIFDDQFSVERPDGSNFTLKIRSTKLEDSAMYFCASSESRGRITVAFFGQGTRLTVV.

The chain employs TRBV5-6 and TRBJ2-1; D gene unclear. The J call is uncertain, as TRBJ2-7 better fits the DNA end. Germline lookup yields CDR1 SGHDT and CDR2 YYEEEE. The CDR3 totals 15 residues. The chain's CDR3 is CASSLILGNYNEQYF. The CDR3 DNA reads TGTGCCAGCAGCCTGATACTCGGAAACTACAATGAGCAGTACTTC.

A note on this clonotype: This sequence may be a read error, since a much larger clone differs from it by one base. The V and J genes are TRBV9 and TRBJ2-3; 9 bases fit TRBD1. The CDR3 is made up of 16 amino acids. Germline V CDR1 and CDR2: SGDLS, YYNGEE. The CDR3 spells CASGVVGTGKADTQYF. CDR3 DNA sequence: TGTGCCAGCGGCGTAGTAGGGACAGGGAAAGCAGATACGCAGTATTTT.

Concerning this clonotype: Relative to the germline gene, one junction end is altered; a read error may explain this. The rearrangement joins TRBV5-4 to TRBJ2-4; 10 nucleotides match TRBD1. This CDR3 spans 16 amino acids. Germline CDR1 and CDR2: SGHNT and YYREEE (reference sequence). This CDR3 reads CAGSLADRGPKNIQYF. The CDR3 bases are TGTGCCGGCAGCTTGGCCGACAGGGGGCCCAAAAACATTCAGTACTTC.

With respect to this clonotype: Since a much larger clone is just one base distant, this may be a read error. The rearrangement links TRBV5-1 to TRBJ2-7; 7 bases match TRBD2. Gene TRBJ2-5 matches the end of the DNA better, so the J call may be wrong. Germline V gene sequence: CDR1 SGHRS, CDR2 YFSETQ. The CDR3 totals 13 residues. The CDR3 DNA reads as TGCGCCAGCAGCTGGGGCGGGGGTAAGACCCAGTACTTC. Protein sequence: CASSWGGGKTQYF.

In its sample, this clonotype was seen a few times. A read error may be the cause here, since a much bigger clone is one base away. V and J are TRBV20-1 and TRBJ2-7; 8 bases align to TRBD2. CDR1 and CDR2 from the germline V gene are DFQATT and SNEGSKA (reference sequence). This CDR3 comprises 16 residues. Trimming removed 0 bases from V and 3 bases from J; junction bases left unmatched: 10. The CDR3 loop is CSARDAAGTSCYEQYF. The CDR3 DNA sequence: TGCAGTGCTAGAGATGCGGCCGGGACTAGTTGCTACGAGCAGTACTTC.